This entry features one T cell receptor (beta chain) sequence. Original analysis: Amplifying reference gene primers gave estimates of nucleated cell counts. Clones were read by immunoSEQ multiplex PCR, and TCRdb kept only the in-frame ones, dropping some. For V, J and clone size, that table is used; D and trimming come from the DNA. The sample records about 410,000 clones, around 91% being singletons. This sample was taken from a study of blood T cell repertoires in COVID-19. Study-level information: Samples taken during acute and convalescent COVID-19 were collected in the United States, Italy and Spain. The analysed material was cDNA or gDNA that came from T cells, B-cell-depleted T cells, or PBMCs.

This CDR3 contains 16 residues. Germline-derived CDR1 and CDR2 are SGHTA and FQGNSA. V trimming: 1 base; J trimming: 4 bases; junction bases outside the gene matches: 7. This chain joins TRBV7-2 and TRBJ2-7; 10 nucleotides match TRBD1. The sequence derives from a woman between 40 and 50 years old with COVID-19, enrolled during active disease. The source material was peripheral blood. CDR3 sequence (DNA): TGTGCCAGCAGCTTAGTGTGGCCGGGACAGGGGTACGAGCAGTACTTC. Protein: CASSLVWPGQGYEQYF.